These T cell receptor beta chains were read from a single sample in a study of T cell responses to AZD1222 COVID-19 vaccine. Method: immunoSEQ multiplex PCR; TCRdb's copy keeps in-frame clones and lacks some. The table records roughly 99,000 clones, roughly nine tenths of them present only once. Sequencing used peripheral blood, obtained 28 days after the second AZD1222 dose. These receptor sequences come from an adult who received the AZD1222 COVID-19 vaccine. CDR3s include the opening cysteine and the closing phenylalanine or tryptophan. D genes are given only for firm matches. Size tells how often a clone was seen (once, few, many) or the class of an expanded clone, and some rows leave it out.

CASSQGIGTGGEKLFF	TGTGCCAGCAGCCAAGGGATAGGGACGGGGGGAGAAAAACTGTTTTTT	.	TRBV3-1/TRBV3-2	TRBJ1-4	.
CSAAPPPTGGTEAFF	TGCAGTGCCGCCCCTCCACCTACAGGGGGCACTGAAGCTTTCTTT	TRBD1	TRBV29-1	TRBJ1-1	.
CASSTTVLSYGYTF	TGTGCCAGTAGCACGACAGTACTCAGCTATGGCTACACCTTC	.	TRBV19	TRBJ1-2	once
CAISDQGNQPQHF	TGTGCCATCAGTGACCAGGGGAATCAGCCCCAGCATTTT	.	TRBV10-3	TRBJ1-5	.
CASSLVGAGVLINQPQHF	TGTGCCAGTAGTCTCGTGGGAGCGGGGGTACTCATTAATCAGCCCCAGCATTTT	.	TRBV19	TRBJ1-5	.
CASSSYYRGSSGNTIYF	TGTGCCAGCAGTTCTTATTACAGGGGGTCCTCTGGAAACACCATATATTTT	TRBD1	TRBV27	TRBJ1-3	.
CASSAPRLEELFF	TGTGCCAGCAGCGCGCCCCGGCTAGAAGAGCTGTTTTTT	.	TRBV5-4	TRBJ2-2	.
CSVEENTSYEQYF	TGCAGCGTTGAAGAAAATACCTCCTACGAGCAGTACTTC	.	TRBV29-1	TRBJ2-7	.
CASSVAGAAYEQYF	TGTGCCAGCAGCGTAGCGGGAGCGGCCTACGAGCAGTACTTC	.	TRBV9	TRBJ2-7	.
CASFLGGNYNEQFF	TGTGCCAGCTTCCTGGGGGGGAACTACAATGAGCAGTTCTTC	TRBD2	TRBV28	TRBJ2-1	.
CASSPTSGSGYNEQFF	TGTGCCAGCAGCCCTACTAGCGGGAGTGGGTACAATGAGCAGTTCTTC	TRBD2	TRBV7-2	TRBJ2-1	once
CARGEGTHQPQHF	TGTGCCCGTGGAGAGGGGACTCATCAGCCCCAGCATTTT	.	TRBV24-1	TRBJ1-5	.
CASSQLTSGPNEQFF	TGTGCCAGCAGCCAACTTACTAGCGGCCCCAATGAGCAGTTCTTC	TRBD2	TRBV14	TRBJ2-1	.
CSVSEQFF	TGCAGTGTAAGTGAGCAGTTCTTC	.	TRBV20-1	TRBJ2-1	.
CASSSDIYQPQHF	TGTGCCAGCAGTTCGGACATTTATCAGCCCCAGCATTTT	.	TRBV12-3/TRBV12-4	TRBJ1-5	once
CASSPRPGASPYEQYF	TGTGCCAGCAGCCCGCGCCCGGGGGCCTCGCCCTACGAGCAGTACTTC	.	TRBV5-4	TRBJ2-7	.
CASSQGPMNYGYTF	TGTGCCAGCAGCCAAGGACCGATGAACTATGGCTACACCTTC	.	TRBV6-2/TRBV6-3	TRBJ1-2	.
CASRLGTDNTEAFF	TGCGCCAGCAGACTCGGGACAGACAACACTGAAGCTTTCTTT	TRBD1	TRBV5-1	TRBJ1-1	.
CASSQVAGDTGELFF	TGTGCCAGCAGCCAAGTGGCGGGGGACACCGGGGAGCTGTTTTTT	TRBD2	TRBV14	TRBJ2-2	.
CASSFQGSGTEAFF	TGTGCCAGCAGCTTTCAGGGGTCCGGCACTGAAGCTTTCTTT	.	TRBV7-9	TRBJ1-1	.
CASSSQRDGTDTQYF	TGTGCCAGTAGTTCACAGCGGGACGGCACAGATACGCAGTATTTT	TRBD2	TRBV19	TRBJ2-3	.
CASSSLAGGFTDTQYF	TGTGCCAGCAGTTCCCTAGCGGGAGGATTCACAGATACGCAGTATTTT	TRBD2	TRBV27	TRBJ2-3	.
CASGLSGNSYNEQFF	TGTGCCAGCGGCTTAAGCGGGAACTCCTACAATGAGCAGTTCTTC	TRBD2	TRBV7-9	TRBJ2-1	.
CASRKSGSSYEQYF	TGTGCCAGTAGAAAAAGCGGGAGCTCCTACGAGCAGTACTTC	TRBD2	TRBV19	TRBJ2-7	.
CASSSPGSLQETQYF	TGTGCCAGCAGCTCCCCGGGTAGCCTCCAGGAGACCCAGTACTTC	.	TRBV5-4	TRBJ2-5	.
CASRGELNTEAFF	TGTGCCAGCAGGGGGGAGTTGAACACTGAAGCTTTCTTT	.	TRBV28	TRBJ1-1	.
CASTRPGLAGEEQFF	TGTGCCAGCACCCGCCCGGGACTAGCGGGAGAGGAGCAGTTCTTC	TRBD2	TRBV9	TRBJ2-1	.
CASSPRGSYNEQFF	TGTGCCAGCTCACCCCGAGGCTCCTACAATGAGCAGTTCTTC	.	TRBV18	TRBJ2-1	.